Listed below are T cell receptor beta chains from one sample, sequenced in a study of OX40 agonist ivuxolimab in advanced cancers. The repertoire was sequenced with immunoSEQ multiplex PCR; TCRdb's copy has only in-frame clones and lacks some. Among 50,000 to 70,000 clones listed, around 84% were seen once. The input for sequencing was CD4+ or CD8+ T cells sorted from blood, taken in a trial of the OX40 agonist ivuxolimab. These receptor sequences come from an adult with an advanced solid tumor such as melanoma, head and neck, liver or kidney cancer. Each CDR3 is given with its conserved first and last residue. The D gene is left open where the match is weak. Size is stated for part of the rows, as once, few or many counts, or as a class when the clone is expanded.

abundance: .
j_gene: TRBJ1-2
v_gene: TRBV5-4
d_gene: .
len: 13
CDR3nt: TGTGCCAGCAGCTATGAAGGATTCTATGGCTACACCTTC
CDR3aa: CASSYEGFYGYTF

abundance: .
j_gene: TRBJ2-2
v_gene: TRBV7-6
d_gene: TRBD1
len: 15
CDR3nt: TGTGCCAGCAGACCGGGACAGAAGAACACCGGGGAGCTGTTTTTT
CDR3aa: CASRPGQKNTGELFF

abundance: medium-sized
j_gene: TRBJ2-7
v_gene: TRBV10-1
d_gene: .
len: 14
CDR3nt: TGCGCCAGCAGTGCCCATACAAGCTCCTACGAGCAGTACTTC
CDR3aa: CASSAHTSSYEQYF

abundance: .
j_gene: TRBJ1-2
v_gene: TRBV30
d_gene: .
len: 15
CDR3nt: TGTGCCTGGAGTGTGGCCGCTAGTATTAACTATGGCTACACCTTC
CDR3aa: CAWSVAASINYGYTF

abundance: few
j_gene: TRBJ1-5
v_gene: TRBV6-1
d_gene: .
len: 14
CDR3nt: TGTGCCAGCAGTTTTCAGGGCCACAATCAGCCCCAGCATTTT
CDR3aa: CASSFQGHNQPQHF

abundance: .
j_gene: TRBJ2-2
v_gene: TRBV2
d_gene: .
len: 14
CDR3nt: TGTGCCAGCAGTGAAGGGGTGCAGACCGGGGAGCTGTTTTTT
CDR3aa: CASSEGVQTGELFF

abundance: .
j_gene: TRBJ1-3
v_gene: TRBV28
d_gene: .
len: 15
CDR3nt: TGTGCCAGCAGCCCCGTGGGGTTAGCAGGAAACACCATATATTTT
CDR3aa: CASSPVGLAGNTIYF

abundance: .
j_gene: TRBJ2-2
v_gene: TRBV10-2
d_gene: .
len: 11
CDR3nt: TGCGCCAGCAGGGACCCGTCAGCGGTGTTTTTT
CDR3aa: CASRDPSAVFF

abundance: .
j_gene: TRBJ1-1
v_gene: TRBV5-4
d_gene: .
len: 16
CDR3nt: TGTGCCAGCAAGGAGGGGGGGCCCCTTCTGAACACTGAAGCTTTCTTT
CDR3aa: CASKEGGPLLNTEAFF

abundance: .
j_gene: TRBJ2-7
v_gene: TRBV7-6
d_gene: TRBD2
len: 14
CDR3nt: TGTGCCAGCAGCGGGGGGACTAGGGCCTACGAGCAGTACTTC
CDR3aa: CASSGGTRAYEQYF

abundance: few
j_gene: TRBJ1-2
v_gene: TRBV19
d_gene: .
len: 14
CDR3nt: TGTGCCAGTAGTATAGTGGGGGCCAACGCGGGCTACACCTTC
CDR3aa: CASSIVGANAGYTF

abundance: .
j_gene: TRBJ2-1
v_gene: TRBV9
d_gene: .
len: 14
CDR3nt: TGTGCCAGCAGCGCGCCGGGTAGAAACAATGAGCAGTTCTTC
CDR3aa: CASSAPGRNNEQFF

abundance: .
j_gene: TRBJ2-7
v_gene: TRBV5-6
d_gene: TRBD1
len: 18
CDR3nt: TGTGCCAGCAGCTTACTACCACAGGGGGCGTCGAGGGTTAGCGAGCAGTACTTC
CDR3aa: CASSLLPQGASRVSEQYF

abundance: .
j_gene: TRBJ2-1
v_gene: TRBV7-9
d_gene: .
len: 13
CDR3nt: TGTGCCAGCAGCCAGGGCTCCTACAATGAGCAGTTCTTC
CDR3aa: CASSQGSYNEQFF

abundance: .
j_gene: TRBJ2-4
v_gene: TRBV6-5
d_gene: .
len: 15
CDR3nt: TGTGCCAGCAGCTCTTGGAGTGGACAGCGGAACATTCAGTACTTC
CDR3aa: CASSSWSGQRNIQYF

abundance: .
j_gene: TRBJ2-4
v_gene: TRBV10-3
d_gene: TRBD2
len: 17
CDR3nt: TGTGCCATCAGTGAGGGGACTAGCGGGAGCGTCGTGAGCATTCAGTACTTC
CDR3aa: CAISEGTSGSVVSIQYF

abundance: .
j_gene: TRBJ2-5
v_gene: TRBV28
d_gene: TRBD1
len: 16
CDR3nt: TGTGCCAGCACCGATGGACAGGGGGCGTTTTGGGAGACCCAGTACTTC
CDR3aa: CASTDGQGAFWETQYF

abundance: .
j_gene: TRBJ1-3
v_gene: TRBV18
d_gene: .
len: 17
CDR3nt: TGTGCCAGCTCACCACGGGGGGCTGGGTTCTCTGGAAACACCATATATTTT
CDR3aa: CASSPRGAGFSGNTIYF

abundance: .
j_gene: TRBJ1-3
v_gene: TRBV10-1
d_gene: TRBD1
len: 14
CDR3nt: TGCGCCAGCAGTATGGACAGGGTTGGAAACACCATATATTTT
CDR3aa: CASSMDRVGNTIYF

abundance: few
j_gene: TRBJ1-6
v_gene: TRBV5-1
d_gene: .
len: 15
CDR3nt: TGCGCCAGCAGCTTATCGGGATCGGGGAACTCACCCCTCCACTTT
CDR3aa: CASSLSGSGNSPLHF

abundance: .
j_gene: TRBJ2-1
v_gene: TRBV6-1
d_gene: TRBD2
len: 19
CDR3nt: TGTGCCAGCAGTGAAGTTAAAGGACTAGCGGGAGTATTCTACAATGAGCAGTTCTTC
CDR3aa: CASSEVKGLAGVFYNEQFF

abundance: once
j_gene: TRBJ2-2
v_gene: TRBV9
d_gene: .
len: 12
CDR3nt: TGTGCCAGCAGCGTAGCGAACGGGGAGCTGTTTTTT
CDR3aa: CASSVANGELFF

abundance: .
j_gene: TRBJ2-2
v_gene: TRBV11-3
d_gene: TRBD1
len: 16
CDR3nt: TGTGCCAGCAGCACCCTGGGACAGGGGCAGACCGGGGAGCTGTTTTTT
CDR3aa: CASSTLGQGQTGELFF

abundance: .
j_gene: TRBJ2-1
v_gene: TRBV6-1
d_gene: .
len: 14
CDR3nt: TGTGCCAGCAGTGATTACAAGACCTACAATGAGCAGTTCTTC
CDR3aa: CASSDYKTYNEQFF

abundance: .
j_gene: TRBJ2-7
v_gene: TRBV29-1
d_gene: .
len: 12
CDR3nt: TGCAGCGTTGGTTGGGGGGCGCATGAGCAGTACTTC
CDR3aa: CSVGWGAHEQYF

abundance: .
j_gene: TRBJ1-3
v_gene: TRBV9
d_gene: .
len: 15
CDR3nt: TGTGCCAGCAGCGTACAGGGGTCCTCTGGAAACACCATATATTTT
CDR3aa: CASSVQGSSGNTIYF

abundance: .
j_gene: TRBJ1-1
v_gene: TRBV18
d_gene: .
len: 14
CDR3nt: TGTGCCAGCTCACCTAAGACGGGGATCACTGAAGCTTTCTTT
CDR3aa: CASSPKTGITEAFF

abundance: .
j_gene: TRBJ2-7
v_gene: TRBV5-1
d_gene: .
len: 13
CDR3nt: TGCGCCAGCAGCCGTCCCCCCACGTACGAGCAGTACTTC
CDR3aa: CASSRPPTYEQYF

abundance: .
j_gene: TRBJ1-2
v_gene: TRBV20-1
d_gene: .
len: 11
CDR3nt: TGCAGTGCAGAGGGGTGGAATGGCTACACCTTC
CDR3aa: CSAEGWNGYTF

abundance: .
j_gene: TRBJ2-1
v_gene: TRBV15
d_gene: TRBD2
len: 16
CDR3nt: TGTGCCACCAGCAGCCCGAGGCTAGCGGGAGGGTATGAGCAGTTCTTC
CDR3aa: CATSSPRLAGGYEQFF

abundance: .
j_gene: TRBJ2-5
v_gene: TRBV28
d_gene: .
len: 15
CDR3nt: TGTGCCAGCAGTTCCGGGGGGCGCATTGAAGAGACCCAGTACTTC
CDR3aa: CASSSGGRIEETQYF

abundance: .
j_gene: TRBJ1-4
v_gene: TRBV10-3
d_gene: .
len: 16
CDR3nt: TGTGCCATCAGTGAGAGGGGGAAACGGGCAGGGGAAAAACTGTTTTTT
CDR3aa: CAISERGKRAGEKLFF

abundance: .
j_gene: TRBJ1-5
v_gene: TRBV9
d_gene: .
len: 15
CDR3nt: TGTGCCAGCAGCGTAGAACCGGGAGGCAATCAGCCCCAGCATTTT
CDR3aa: CASSVEPGGNQPQHF

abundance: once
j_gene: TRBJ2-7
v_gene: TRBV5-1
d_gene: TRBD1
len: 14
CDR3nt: TGCGCCAGCAGTCGTGGGACAGCAAACTACGAGCAGTACTTC
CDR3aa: CASSRGTANYEQYF

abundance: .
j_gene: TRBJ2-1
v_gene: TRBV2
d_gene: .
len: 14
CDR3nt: TGTGCCAGTAACGCGGGACTCAGCTACAATGAGCAGTTCTTC
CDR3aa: CASNAGLSYNEQFF

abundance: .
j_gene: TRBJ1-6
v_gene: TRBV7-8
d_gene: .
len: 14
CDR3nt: TGTGCCAGCAGCCAGGGGAACTATAATTCACCCCTCCACTTT
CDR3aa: CASSQGNYNSPLHF

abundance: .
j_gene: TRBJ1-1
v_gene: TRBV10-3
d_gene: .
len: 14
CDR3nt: TGTGCCTCACGACACAGGGAAATGAACACTGAAGCTTTCTTT
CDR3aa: CASRHREMNTEAFF

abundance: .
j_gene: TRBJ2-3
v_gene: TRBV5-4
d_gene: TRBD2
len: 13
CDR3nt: TGTGCCAGCAGTTCTAGCGGGAGGGATACGCAGTATTTT
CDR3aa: CASSSSGRDTQYF

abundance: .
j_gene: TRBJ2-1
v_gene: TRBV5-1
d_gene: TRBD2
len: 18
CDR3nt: TGCGCCAGCAGCTTGGGACTAGCGGGGCAGAGCTCCTACAATGAGCAGTTCTTC
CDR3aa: CASSLGLAGQSSYNEQFF

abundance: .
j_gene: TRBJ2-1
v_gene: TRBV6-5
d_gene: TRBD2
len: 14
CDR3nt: TGTGCCAGCAGTTACTTGGGACTAGCAGATGAGCAGTTCTTC
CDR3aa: CASSYLGLADEQFF

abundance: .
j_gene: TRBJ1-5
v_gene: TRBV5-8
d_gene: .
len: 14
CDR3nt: TGTGCCAGCAGCTTGTACGGGGGAACTCAGCCCCAGCATTTT
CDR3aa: CASSLYGGTQPQHF

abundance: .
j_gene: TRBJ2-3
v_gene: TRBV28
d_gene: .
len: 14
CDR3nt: TGTGCCAGCAGTCTACCTCAGGGGCCCGGTACGCAGTATTTT
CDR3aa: CASSLPQGPGTQYF

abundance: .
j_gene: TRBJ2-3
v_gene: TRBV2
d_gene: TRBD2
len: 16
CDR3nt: TGTGCCAGCAGGAGCCGACTAGCGGGAGATACAGATACGCAGTATTTT
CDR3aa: CASRSRLAGDTDTQYF

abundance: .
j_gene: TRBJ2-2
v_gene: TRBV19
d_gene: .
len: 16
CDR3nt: TGTGCCATTAAGGGGGGGGGACAGGCGTCCTCCGGGGAGCTGTTTTTT
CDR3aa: CAIKGGGQASSGELFF

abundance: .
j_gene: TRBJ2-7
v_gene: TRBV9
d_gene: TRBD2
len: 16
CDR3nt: TGTGCCAGCAGCGTAGAGGCGACTAGCGGGAGTCGCGAGCAGTACTTC
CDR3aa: CASSVEATSGSREQYF

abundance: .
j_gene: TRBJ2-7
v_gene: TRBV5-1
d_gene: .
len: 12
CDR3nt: TGCGCCAGCAGCTTGGTTCCTTACGAGCAGTACTTC
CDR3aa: CASSLVPYEQYF